The 7 T cell receptor beta chains presented below share a single source sample, sequenced in a study of cytomegalovirus exposure and HLA in healthy donors. PCR primers comprised 60 Vbeta and 13 Jbeta primers. Data came from immunoSEQ multiplex PCR; TCRdb stores just in-frame clones and leaves some out. Seen here are roughly 100,000 clones, roughly 70% observed once, and the top ten hold roughly 3.4%. Sequenced: PBMCs. The receptors originated from a woman in her forties or fifties in good health and CMV-seronegative.

As regards this clone: This sample also contains other DNA sequences that code for the same CDR3. This chain uses TRBV7-9 with TRBJ2-1; TRBD2 might be the D (6 bases). V dropped 5 bases and J dropped 5 bases, with 13 bases sitting between them. The CDR3 spans 14 residues. From germline, CDR1 is SEHNR and CDR2 FQNEAQ (reference sequence). CDR3 region: CASSPLTGDNEQFF. The CDR3 DNA is TGTGCCAGCAGCCCCCTGACGGGGGACAATGAGCAGTTCTTC.

To note about this clone: The conserved phenylalanine or tryptophan normally closing the CDR3 is absent here, so this likely arose from a read error. Because the CDR3's place on the DNA is in doubt, the DNA is left out and the CDR3 is given as listed by TCRdb. V usage is TRBV29-1 and J usage is TRBJ2-7; the table names TRBD2, a call not compared with the DNA. CDR1 and CDR2 (germline): SQVTM, ANQGSEA. The CDR3 is 14 residues long, counting both termini. CDR3 loop: CSVGRGTPNCLLML.

This clone has a handful of counts. The CDR3 spells CASSPGLASSDTQYF. The CDR3 nucleotides read TGTGCCAGCAGCCCCGGACTAGCTAGCTCAGATACGCAGTATTTT. V gene TRBV5-4 combines with J gene TRBJ2-3; 8 bases map to TRBD2. V shed 4 bases, J shed 4 bases, and the junction held 8 bases outside the gene matches. Germline V gives CDR1 SGHNT, CDR2 YYREEE (reference sequence). The CDR3 consists of 15 residues.

Written as DNA, the CDR3 is TGTGCCAGCAGCCCAGAGGCCCCGACAGAATATACCTACGAGCAGTACTTC. Protein product: CASSPEAPTEYTYEQYF. The chain couples TRBV7-6 to TRBJ2-7; a weak D match, TRBD1 (5 bases). This CDR3 has 17 amino acids. V was clipped by 5 bases and J by 2 bases, with 22 bases between them. Germline-derived CDR1 and CDR2 are SGHVS and FNYEAQ.

The CDR3 region is CASDTGGGSYNEQFF. CDR3 in DNA: TGCGCCAGCGATACGGGAGGGGGCTCCTACAATGAGCAGTTCTTC. The chain recombines TRBV5-1 with TRBJ2-1; 8 bases are shared with TRBD2. The V gene's germline CDR1 is SGHRS and CDR2 YFSETQ. With 7 bases clipped from V and 0 bases from J, the junction kept 6 bases outside the gene matches. The CDR3 extends over 15 amino acids.

The V and J genes are TRBV10-2 and TRBJ1-5, with D tentatively TRBD1 (6 bases). Germline values: CDR1 WSHSY, CDR2 SAAADI. CDR3 length: 13 amino acids. V lost 7 bases, J lost 2 bases, and 9 bases lay in between. This chain's CDR3 is CASTGERNQPQHF. The CDR3, as DNA: TGCGCCAGCACAGGGGAGCGCAATCAGCCCCAGCATTTT.

The chain recombines TRBV18 with TRBJ2-7; no reliable D call. This CDR3 spans 13 amino acids. V lost 2 bases and J lost 2, with 7 bases in between. Germline V lookup: CDR1 KGHSH, CDR2 LQKENI. DNA of the CDR3: TGTGCCAGCTCACCAGAACAGACCTACGAGCAGTACTTC. Its translation is CASSPEQTYEQYF.